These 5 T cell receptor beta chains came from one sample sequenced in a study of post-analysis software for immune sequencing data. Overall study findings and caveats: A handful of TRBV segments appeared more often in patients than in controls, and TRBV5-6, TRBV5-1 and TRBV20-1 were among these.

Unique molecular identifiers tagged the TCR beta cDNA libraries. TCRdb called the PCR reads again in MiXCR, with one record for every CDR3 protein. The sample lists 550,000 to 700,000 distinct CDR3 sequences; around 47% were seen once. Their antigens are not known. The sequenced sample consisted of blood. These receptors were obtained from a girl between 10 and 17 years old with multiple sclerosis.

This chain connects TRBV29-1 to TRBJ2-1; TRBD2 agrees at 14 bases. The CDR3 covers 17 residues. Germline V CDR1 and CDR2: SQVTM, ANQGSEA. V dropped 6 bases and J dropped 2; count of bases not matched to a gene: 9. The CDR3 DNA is TGCAGCGTATGCCCCGGGACTAGCGGGAGTACCTACAATGAGCAGTTCTTC. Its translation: CSVCPGTSGSTYNEQFF.

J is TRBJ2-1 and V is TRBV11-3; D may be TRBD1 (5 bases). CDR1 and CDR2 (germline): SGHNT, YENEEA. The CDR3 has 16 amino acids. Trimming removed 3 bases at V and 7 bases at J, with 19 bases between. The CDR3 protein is CASSFSWVEGVNEQFF. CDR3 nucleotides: TGTGCCAGCAGCTTCTCGTGGGTTGAAGGGGTGAATGAGCAGTTCTTC.

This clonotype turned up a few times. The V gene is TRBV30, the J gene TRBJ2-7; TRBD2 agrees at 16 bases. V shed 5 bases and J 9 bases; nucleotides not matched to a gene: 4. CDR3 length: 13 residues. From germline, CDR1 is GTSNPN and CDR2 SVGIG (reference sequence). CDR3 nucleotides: TGTGCCTGGGGGACTAGCGGGAGGGCTGTGCAGTACTTC. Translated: CAWGTSGRAVQYF.

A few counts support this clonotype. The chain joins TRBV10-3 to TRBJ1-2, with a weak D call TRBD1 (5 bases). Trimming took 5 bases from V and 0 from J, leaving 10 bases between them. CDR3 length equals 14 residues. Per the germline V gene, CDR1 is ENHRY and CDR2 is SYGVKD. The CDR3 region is CAISSGLTNYGYTF. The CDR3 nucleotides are TGTGCCATCAGTTCGGGACTCACTAACTATGGCTACACCTTC.

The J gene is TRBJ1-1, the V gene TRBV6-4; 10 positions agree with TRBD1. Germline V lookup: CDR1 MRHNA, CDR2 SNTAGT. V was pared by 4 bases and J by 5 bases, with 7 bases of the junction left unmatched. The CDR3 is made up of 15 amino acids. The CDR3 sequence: CASSAGTGEGTEAFF. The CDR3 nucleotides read TGTGCCAGCAGTGCCGGGACAGGGGAAGGAACTGAAGCTTTCTTT.